What follows describes a single T cell receptor beta chain. CDR1 SGHTA and CDR2 FQGNSA come from the germline V gene. The CDR3 is 13 residues long. V was trimmed by 11 bases and J by 1 base, leaving 11 bases between them. The data belong to a study of T cell changes during pregnancy in multiple sclerosis. Profiled with immunoSEQ multiplex PCR; TCRdb holds only in-frame clones, not every one. The repertoire includes roughly 53,000 clones, around nine tenths of them detected once, and around 0.35% sits in the top ten. The chain combines TRBV7-2 with TRBJ2-2; weak D call: TRBD2 (5 bases). The sequence was collected from a female donor in good health, enrolled as a control in a pregnancy study. The sample here was CD4+ T cells from peripheral blood mononuclear cells, taken in the second trimester of pregnancy. Here the CDR3 DNA reads TGTGCCCATGGGGAGCGGAACACCGGGGAGCTGTTTTTT. Translating it yields CAHGERNTGELFF.